This T cell receptor beta chain derives from a study of blood T cell repertoires in COVID-19. This clone was seen just once. Only in-frame clones appear in the TCRdb table, and some are missing; sequencing was by immunoSEQ multiplex PCR. The table records 150,000 to 200,000 clones, roughly 77% of them present only once. The CDR3 runs to 14 residues. Trimming stripped 1 base from V and 4 bases from J, with 13 bases between. Germline V gene data show CDR1 as GTSNPN and CDR2 as SVGIG (reference sequence). This chain links TRBV30 with TRBJ1-2; D uncertain. Input material: peripheral blood. This receptor was identified in a man in his 70s with active or convalescent COVID-19. CDR3 sequence reads: CAWSASRGGYGYTF. The CDR3, as DNA: TGTGCCTGGAGTGCATCCCGAGGAGGCTATGGCTACACCTTC.